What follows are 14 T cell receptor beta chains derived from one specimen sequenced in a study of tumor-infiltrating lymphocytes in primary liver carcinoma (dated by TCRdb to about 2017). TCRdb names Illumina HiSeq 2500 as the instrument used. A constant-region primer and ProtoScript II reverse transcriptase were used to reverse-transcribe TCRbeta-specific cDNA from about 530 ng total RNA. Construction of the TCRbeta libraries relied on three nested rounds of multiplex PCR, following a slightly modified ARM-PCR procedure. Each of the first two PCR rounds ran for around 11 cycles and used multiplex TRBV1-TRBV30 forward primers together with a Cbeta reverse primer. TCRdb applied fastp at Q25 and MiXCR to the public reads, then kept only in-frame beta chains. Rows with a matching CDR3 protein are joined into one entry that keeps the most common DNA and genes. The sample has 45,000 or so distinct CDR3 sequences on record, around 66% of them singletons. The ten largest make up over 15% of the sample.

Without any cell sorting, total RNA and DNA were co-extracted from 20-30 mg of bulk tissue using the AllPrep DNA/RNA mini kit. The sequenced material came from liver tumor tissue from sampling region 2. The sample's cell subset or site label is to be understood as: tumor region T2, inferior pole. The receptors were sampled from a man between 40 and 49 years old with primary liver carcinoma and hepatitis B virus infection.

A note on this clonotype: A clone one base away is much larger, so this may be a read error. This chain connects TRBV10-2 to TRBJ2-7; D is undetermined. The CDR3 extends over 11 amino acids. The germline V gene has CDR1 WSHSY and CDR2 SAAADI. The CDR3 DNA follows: TGCGCCAGGAGTGAGTCCCACGAGCAGTACTTC. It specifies CARSESHEQYF.

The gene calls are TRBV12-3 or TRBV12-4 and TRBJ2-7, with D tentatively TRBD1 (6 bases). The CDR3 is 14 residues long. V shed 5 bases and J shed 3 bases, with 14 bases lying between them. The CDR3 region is CASSLQGSGYEQYF. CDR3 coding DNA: TGTGCCAGCAGTCTACAGGGTTCCGGCTACGAGCAGTACTTC.

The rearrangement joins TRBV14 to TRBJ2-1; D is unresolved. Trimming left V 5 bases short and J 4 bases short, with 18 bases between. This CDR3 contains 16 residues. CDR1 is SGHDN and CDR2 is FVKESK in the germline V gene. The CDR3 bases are TGTGCCAGCAGCGCTAGGACGGTGTTGGGGTACAATGAGCAGTTCTTC. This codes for CASSARTVLGYNEQFF.

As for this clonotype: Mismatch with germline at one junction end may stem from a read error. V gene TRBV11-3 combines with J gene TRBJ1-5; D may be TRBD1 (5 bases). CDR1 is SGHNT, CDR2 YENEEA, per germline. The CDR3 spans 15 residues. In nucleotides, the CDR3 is TGTGTCAGCAGCTTAGATCTGGGGGTGGCTCACCCCCAGCACTTT. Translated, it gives CVSSLDLGVAHPQHF.

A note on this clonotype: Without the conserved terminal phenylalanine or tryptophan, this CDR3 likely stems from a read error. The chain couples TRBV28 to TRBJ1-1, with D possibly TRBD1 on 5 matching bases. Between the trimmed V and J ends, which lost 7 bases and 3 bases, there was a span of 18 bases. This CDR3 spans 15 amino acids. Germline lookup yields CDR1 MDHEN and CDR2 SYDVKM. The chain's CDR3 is CASIPAQGADTEAFL. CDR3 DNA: TGTGCCAGCATTCCTGCCCAAGGGGCCGACACTGAAGCTTTCCTT.

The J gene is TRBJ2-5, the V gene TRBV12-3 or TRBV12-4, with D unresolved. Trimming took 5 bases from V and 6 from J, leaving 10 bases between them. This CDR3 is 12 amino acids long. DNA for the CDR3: TGTGCCAGCAGTCTTCGTTTAAAGACCCAGTACTTC. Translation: CASSLRLKTQYF.

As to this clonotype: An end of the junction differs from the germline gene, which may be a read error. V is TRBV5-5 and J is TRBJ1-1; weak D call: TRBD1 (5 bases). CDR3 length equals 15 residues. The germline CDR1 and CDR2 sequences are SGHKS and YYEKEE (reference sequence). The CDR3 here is CASSSFGTGGTGAFF. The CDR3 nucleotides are TGTGCCAGCAGCTCGTTCGGGACTGGGGGTACTGGAGCTTTCTTT. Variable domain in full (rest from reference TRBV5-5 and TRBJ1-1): DAGVTQSPTHLIKTRGQQVTLRCSPISGHKSVSWYQQVLGQGPQFIFQYYEKEERGRGNFPDRFSARQFPNYSSELNVNALLLGDSALYLCASSSFGTGGTGAFFGQGTRLTVV.

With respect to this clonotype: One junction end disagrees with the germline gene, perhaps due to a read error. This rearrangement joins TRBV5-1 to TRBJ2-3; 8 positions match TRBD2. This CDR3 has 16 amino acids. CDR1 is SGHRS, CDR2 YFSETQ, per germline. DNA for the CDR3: TGCGCCAGCACCTTGAACGGGAGGGCTAGCACAGATACGCAATATTTT. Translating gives CASTLNGRASTDTQYF.

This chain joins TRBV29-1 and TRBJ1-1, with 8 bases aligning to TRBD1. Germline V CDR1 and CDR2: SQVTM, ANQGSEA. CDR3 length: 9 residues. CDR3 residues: CGDDRGAFF. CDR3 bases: TGCGGTGACGACAGGGGAGCTTTCTTT.

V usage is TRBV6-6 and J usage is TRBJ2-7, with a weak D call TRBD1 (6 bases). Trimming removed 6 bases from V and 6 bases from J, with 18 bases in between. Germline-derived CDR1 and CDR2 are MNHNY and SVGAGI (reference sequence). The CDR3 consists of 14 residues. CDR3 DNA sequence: TGTGCCAGCAGAGGCCCTGGACAGTTCTGCGAGCAGTACTTC. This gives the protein CASRGPGQFCEQYF.

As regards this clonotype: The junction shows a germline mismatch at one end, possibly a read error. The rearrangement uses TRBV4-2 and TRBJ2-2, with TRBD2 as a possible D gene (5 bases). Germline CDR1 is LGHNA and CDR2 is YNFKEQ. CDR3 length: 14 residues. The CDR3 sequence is CASSQDQVGEELFF. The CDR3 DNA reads TGTGCCAGCAGCCAAGATCAGGTGGGAGAGGAGCTATTTTTC.

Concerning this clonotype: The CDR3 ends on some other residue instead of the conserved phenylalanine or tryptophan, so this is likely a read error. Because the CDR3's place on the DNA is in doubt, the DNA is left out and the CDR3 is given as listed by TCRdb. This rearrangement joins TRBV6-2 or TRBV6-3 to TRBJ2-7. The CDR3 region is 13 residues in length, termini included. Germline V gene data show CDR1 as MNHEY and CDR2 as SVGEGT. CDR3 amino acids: CTNSYEVPYDQYS.

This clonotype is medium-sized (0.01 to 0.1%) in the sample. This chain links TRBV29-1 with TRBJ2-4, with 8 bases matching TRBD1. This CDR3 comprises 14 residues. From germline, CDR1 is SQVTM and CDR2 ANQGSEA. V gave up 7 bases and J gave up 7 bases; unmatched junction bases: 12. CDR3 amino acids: CSAATDRDGNIQYF. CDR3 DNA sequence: TGCAGCGCCGCCACGGACAGGGACGGGAACATTCAGTACTTC.

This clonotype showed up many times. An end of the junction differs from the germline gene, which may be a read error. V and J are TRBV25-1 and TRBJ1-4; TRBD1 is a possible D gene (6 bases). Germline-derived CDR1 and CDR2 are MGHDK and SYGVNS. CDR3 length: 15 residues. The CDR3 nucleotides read TGTGCCAGCAGTGAGTCGGGCAGGGGAGGTGAAAAACCGTTTTTT. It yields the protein CASSESGRGGEKPFF.